Following are 7 T cell receptor beta chains from one sample sequenced in a study of T cell changes during pregnancy in multiple sclerosis. Using immunoSEQ multiplex PCR, the repertoire was profiled, and TCRdb retains in-frame clones only, with some absent. The sample includes under 70,000 clones, 91% of them seen just once. Sequenced here: peripheral blood, sampled after pregnancy. These TCRs come from a female donor in good health, enrolled as a control in a pregnancy study.

This clone was picked up one time. J is TRBJ2-7 and V is TRBV11-1, with D possibly being TRBD1 (6 bases). V was shortened by 4 bases and J by 0 bases, with 16 bases between the two germline ends. Germline lookup yields CDR1 SGHAT and CDR2 FQDESV (reference sequence). The CDR3 is made up of 16 amino acids. CDR3 region: CASSSLDRMPSYEQYF. CDR3 bases: TGTGCCAGCAGCTCCCTAGACAGGATGCCCTCCTACGAGCAGTACTTC.

This chain joins TRBV5-6 and TRBJ1-2; 7 bases match TRBD1. Germline V lookup: CDR1 SGHDT, CDR2 YYEEEE. V lost 5 bases and J lost 3; bases outside the gene matches: 7. CDR3 length: 14 residues. The CDR3 loop is CASRSTGTDYGYTF. DNA of the CDR3: TGTGCCAGCAGGTCAACCGGGACAGACTATGGCTACACCTTC.

The chain couples TRBV19 to TRBJ2-5; D is perhaps TRBD1 (5 bases). Germline loops: CDR1 LNHDA, CDR2 SQIVND (reference sequence). The CDR3 runs 15 residues. Deletions cut 1 base from V and 4 bases from J, with 13 bases between. The CDR3 is CASSIAAGLGETQYF. CDR3 DNA sequence: TGTGCCAGTAGTATAGCGGCAGGGCTGGGAGAGACCCAGTACTTC. Looking up the rest from reference TRBV19 and TRBJ2-5 gives the full variable domain: DGGITQSPKYLFRKEGQNVTLSCEQNLNHDAMYWYRQDPGQGLRLIYYSQIVNDFQKGDIAEGYSVSREKKESFPLTVTSAQKNPTAFYLCASSIAAGLGETQYFGPGTRLLVL.

This chain uses TRBV6-4 with TRBJ1-1; 8 bases agree with TRBD1. Germline-derived CDR1 and CDR2 are MRHNA and SNTAGT. The CDR3 covers 13 residues. V gave up 6 bases and J gave up 4 bases; unmatched junction bases: 4. The CDR3 loop reads CASSRTGSTEAFF. CDR3 nucleotides: TGTGCCAGCAGCCGGACAGGGAGCACTGAAGCTTTCTTT.

In this sample, this clone turned up once. V gene TRBV9 combines with J gene TRBJ2-2; 8 bases map to TRBD2. The junction had 0 bases not matched to a gene; V was cut back by 1 base and J by 1 base. Germline V lookup: CDR1 SGDLS, CDR2 YYNGEE. The length of the CDR3 is 15 residues. The CDR3 here is CASSVLAGNTGELFF. The DNA of the CDR3 is TGTGCCAGCAGCGTACTAGCGGGGAACACCGGGGAGCTGTTTTTT.

The chain has TRBV7-6 and TRBJ2-3; possible D gene TRBD1, 6 bases. The germline V and J ends were trimmed by 6 bases and 6 bases, with 10 bases remaining between them. CDR3 length: 12 residues. Germline V lookup: CDR1 SGHVS, CDR2 FNYEAQ. CDR3 protein: CASSFRGDTQYF. Written as DNA, the CDR3 is TGTGCCAGCAGTTTTAGGGGGGATACGCAGTATTTT. Drawing the rest from reference TRBV7-6 and TRBJ2-3, the complete variable domain is GAGVSQSPRYKVTKRGQDVALRCDPISGHVSLYWYRQALGQGPEFLTYFNYEAQQDKSGLPNDRFSAERPEGSISTLTIQRTEQRDSAMYRCASSFRGDTQYFGPGTRLTVL.

The chain joins TRBV7-2 to TRBJ1-2; the match to TRBD1 covers 7 bases. In germline, CDR1 is SGHTA, CDR2 FQGNSA. This CDR3 is 13 amino acids long. V lost 4 bases to trimming and J lost 7 bases; unmatched junction nucleotides: 6. Here the CDR3 DNA reads TGTGCCAGCAGCTGGGACAGCGCGAGTGGCTACACCTTC. Translation gives CASSWDSASGYTF.